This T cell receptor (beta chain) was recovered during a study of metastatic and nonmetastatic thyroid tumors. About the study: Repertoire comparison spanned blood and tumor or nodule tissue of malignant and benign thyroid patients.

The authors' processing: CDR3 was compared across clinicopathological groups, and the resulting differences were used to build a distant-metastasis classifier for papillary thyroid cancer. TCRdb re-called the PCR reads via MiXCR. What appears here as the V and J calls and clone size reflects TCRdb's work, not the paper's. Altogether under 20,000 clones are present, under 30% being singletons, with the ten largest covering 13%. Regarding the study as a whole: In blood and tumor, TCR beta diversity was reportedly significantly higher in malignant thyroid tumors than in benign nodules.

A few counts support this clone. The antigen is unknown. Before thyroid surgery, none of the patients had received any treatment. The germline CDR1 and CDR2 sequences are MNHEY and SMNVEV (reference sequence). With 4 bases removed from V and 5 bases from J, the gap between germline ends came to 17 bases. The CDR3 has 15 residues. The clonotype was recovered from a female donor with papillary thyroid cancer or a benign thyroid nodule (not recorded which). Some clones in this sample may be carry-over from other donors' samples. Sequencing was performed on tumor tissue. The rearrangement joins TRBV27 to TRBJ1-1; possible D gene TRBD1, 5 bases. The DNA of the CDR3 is TGTGCCAGCAGTTCCCCCTGGGGGGTCACGACTGAAGCTTTCTTT. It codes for CASSSPWGVTTEAFF.